This T cell receptor (beta chain) was recovered during a study of cytomegalovirus exposure and HLA in healthy donors. PCR used 60 Vbeta primers and 13 Jbeta primers. Using immunoSEQ multiplex PCR, the repertoire was profiled, and TCRdb retains in-frame clones only, with some absent. The table lists a few hundred thousand clones, around four fifths of them singletons. This CDR3 spans 14 amino acids. Unmatched junction bases numbered 5, after V lost 8 bases and J lost 1 base. Germline CDR1 and CDR2: SGHVS and FQNEAQ. Sequenced: PBMCs. The source of this sequence is a woman between 40 and 55 years old in good health and CMV-seronegative. This chain uses TRBV7-8 with TRBJ2-1; 7 positions match TRBD1. The CDR3 is CASLQGESYNEQFF. CDR3 coding DNA: TGTGCCAGCCTTCAGGGGGAGTCCTACAATGAGCAGTTCTTC. Supplemented by reference TRBV7-8 and TRBJ2-1, the full variable domain reads GAGVSQSPRYKVAKRGQDVALRCDPISGHVSLFWYQQALGQGPEFLTYFQNEAQLDKSGLPSDRFFAERPEGSVSTLKIQRTQQEDSAVYLCASLQGESYNEQFFGPGTRLTVL.